The rows below give T cell receptor beta chains drawn from one sample of a study of T cell changes during pregnancy in multiple sclerosis. TCRdb keeps only in-frame clones here, not all; method: immunoSEQ multiplex PCR. Among about 46,000 clones, around 90% were seen once, and the ten largest hold roughly 2.7%. The specimen was CD8+ T cells from peripheral blood mononuclear cells, collected in the second trimester of pregnancy. The receptors were sampled from a female donor with multiple sclerosis, enrolled in a pregnancy study. CDR3s include the opening cysteine and the closing phenylalanine or tryptophan. The D gene is left open where the match is weak. A row's size may be missing; if present it is once, few, many or a size class.

>NA|TRBJ2-1|TRBV27|NA
CASSFSPRGQFF
TGTGCCAGCAGTTTTAGTCCGCGAGGGCAGTTCTTC
>NA|TRBJ2-3|TRBV9|NA
CASSVGTVSTDTQYF
TGTGCCAGCAGCGTAGGAACGGTGAGCACAGATACGCAGTATTTT
>NA|TRBJ2-5|TRBV5-4|TRBD2
CASSPERGVETQYF
TGTGCCAGCAGCCCCGAGCGGGGGGTAGAGACCCAGTACTTC
>NA|TRBJ2-3|TRBV13|TRBD2
CASSERGGGDTQYF
TGTGCCAGCAGCGAGCGGGGGGGCGGAGATACGCAGTATTTT
>NA|TRBJ2-3|TRBV7-3|NA
CASSLYPSPDGSTDTQYF
TGTGCCAGCAGCCTCTACCCATCACCCGACGGGAGCACAGATACGCAGTATTTT
>once|TRBJ2-7|TRBV9|TRBD1
CASSLTGGNSYEQYF
TGTGCCAGCAGCTTGACAGGGGGCAACTCCTACGAGCAGTACTTC
>NA|TRBJ2-5|TRBV6-5|TRBD2
CASSWGLVETQYF
TGTGCCAGCAGTTGGGGACTAGTTGAGACCCAGTACTTC
>NA|TRBJ2-7|TRBV28|TRBD1
CASRDSGQGTYEQYF
TGTGCCAGCAGGGACTCGGGACAGGGGACTTACGAGCAGTACTTC
>once|TRBJ1-1|TRBV7-9|NA
CASSLVLTDTEAFF
TGTGCCAGCAGCTTAGTTTTAACGGACACTGAAGCTTTCTTT
>once|TRBJ2-7|TRBV7-6|NA
CASSFPGNEQYF
TGTGCCAGCAGCTTCCCGGGGAACGAGCAGTACTTC
>NA|TRBJ2-7|TRBV5-4|NA
CASSPPGDVSYEQYF
TGTGCCAGCAGCCCACCAGGGGACGTGAGCTACGAGCAGTACTTC
>NA|TRBJ1-1|TRBV4-3|NA
CASSRAREMNTEAFF
TGCGCCAGCAGCCGGGCCCGGGAAATGAACACTGAAGCTTTCTTT
>NA|TRBJ2-3|TRBV9|NA
CASSKSGAASTDTQYF
TGTGCCAGCAGCAAAAGTGGAGCTGCTAGCACAGATACGCAGTATTTT
>NA|TRBJ2-3|TRBV7-3|NA
CASSQLGGGADTQYF
TGTGCCAGCAGCCAACTTGGAGGGGGGGCAGATACGCAGTATTTT
>NA|TRBJ2-1|TRBV27|TRBD2
CASRLVAGAYNEQFF
TGTGCCAGCAGATTAGTAGCGGGGGCTTACAATGAGCAGTTCTTC
>medium-sized|TRBJ1-1|TRBV10-2|NA
CASSAGGTEAFF
TGCGCCAGCAGTGCCGGAGGCACTGAAGCTTTCTTT
>NA|TRBJ2-3|TRBV9|NA
CASSGRGSTDTQYF
TGTGCCAGCAGCGGGCGGGGCTCCACAGATACGCAGTATTTT
>NA|TRBJ2-3|TRBV6-4|TRBD2
CASSELGGSTDTQYF
TGTGCCAGCAGTGAGTTGGGAGGGAGCACAGATACGCAGTATTTT
>NA|TRBJ2-1|TRBV11-2|TRBD2
CASSLGAGGRFF
TGTGCCAGCAGCTTAGGGGCGGGGGGGCGGTTCTTC
>NA|TRBJ2-2|TRBV5-1|NA
CASSPSTGRWNTGELFF
TGCGCCAGCAGCCCTTCGACGGGGAGGTGGAACACCGGGGAGCTGTTTTTT
>NA|TRBJ1-4|TRBV9|TRBD1
CASSGGQAWDNEKLFF
TGTGCCAGCAGCGGTGGACAGGCCTGGGATAATGAAAAACTGTTTTTT
>once|TRBJ1-5|TRBV19|TRBD1
CASRWRDSSNQPQHF
TGTGCCAGTAGGTGGAGGGACAGCTCAAATCAGCCCCAGCATTTT
>NA|TRBJ1-2|TRBV4-1|NA
CASSQGAWAYGYTF
TGCGCCAGCAGCCAGGGGGCCTGGGCCTATGGCTACACCTTC
>NA|TRBJ2-1|TRBV9|TRBD2
CASSPGSGVYNEQFF
TGTGCCAGCAGCCCCGGTAGCGGGGTATACAATGAGCAGTTCTTC
>NA|TRBJ2-5|TRBV7-9|NA
CASSSRQAQETQYF
TGTGCCAGCAGCTCTAGACAGGCCCAAGAGACCCAGTACTTC
>NA|TRBJ2-7|TRBV5-4|NA
CASSFPGDYEQYF
TGTGCCAGCAGCTTTCCCGGGGACTACGAGCAGTACTTC
>NA|TRBJ2-1|TRBV27|TRBD1
CASGTGAPAYNEQFF
TGTGCCAGCGGTACAGGGGCCCCCGCCTACAATGAGCAGTTCTTC
>NA|TRBJ2-1|TRBV4-3|TRBD2
CASKTRTSGGNEQFF
TGCGCCAGCAAAACCCGGACTAGCGGGGGAAATGAGCAGTTCTTC
>NA|TRBJ2-7|TRBV21-1|NA
CASSARDKTYEQYF
TGTGCCAGCAGCGCCCGGGACAAGACCTACGAGCAGTACTTC
>NA|TRBJ1-4|TRBV15|TRBD1
CATRTGFGDEKLFF
TGTGCCACCAGGACAGGGTTCGGGGATGAAAAACTGTTTTTT
>few|TRBJ2-7|TRBV7-9|TRBD2
CASSQSRGGSYEQYF
TGTGCCAGCAGCCAAAGTCGGGGGGGATCCTACGAGCAGTACTTC
>NA|TRBJ2-3|TRBV5-6|TRBD1
CASSLSRQGVLSATQYF
TGTGCCAGCAGCTTGAGTCGACAGGGGGTCCTCAGCGCCACGCAGTATTTT
>NA|TRBJ1-4|TRBV4-1|TRBD1
CASSQSPRAGGGTNEKLFF
TGCGCCAGCAGCCAGAGTCCCCGAGCAGGGGGTGGAACTAATGAAAAACTGTTTTTT
>NA|TRBJ2-1|TRBV4-1|NA
CASSQDGGSYNEQFF
TGCGCCAGCAGCCAGGACGGCGGGTCCTACAATGAGCAGTTCTTC
>once|TRBJ1-6|TRBV4-1|NA
CASSFSGEPYNSPLHF
TGCGCCAGCAGCTTTTCAGGGGAGCCCTATAATTCACCCCTCCACTTT
>once|TRBJ1-5|TRBV11-3|TRBD1
CASSQQGARAYSNQPQHF
TGTGCCAGCAGCCAACAGGGGGCGCGGGCATATAGCAATCAGCCCCAGCATTTT
>once|TRBJ1-1|TRBV29-1|NA
CSVRGTEAFF
TGCAGCGTCCGGGGAACTGAAGCTTTCTTT
>NA|TRBJ1-4|TRBV7-6|TRBD1
CASSEDRDNEKLFF
TGTGCCAGCAGCGAAGACAGGGATAATGAAAAACTGTTTTTT
>NA|TRBJ2-7|TRBV19|NA
CASSIGLTGEEQYF
TGTGCCAGTAGTATAGGACTAACGGGAGAAGAGCAGTACTTC
>NA|TRBJ2-3|TRBV18|NA
CASSTAGQSLVRTDTQYF
TGTGCCAGCTCCACCGCCGGACAGTCCTTAGTGCGCACAGATACGCAGTATTTT
>NA|TRBJ1-1|TRBV27|NA
CASSSYRVTDTEAFF
TGTGCCAGCAGTTCCTACAGGGTAACGGACACTGAAGCTTTCTTT
>NA|TRBJ1-1|TRBV11-2|NA
CASSLFLGPREAFF
TGTGCCAGCAGCTTATTCCTGGGGCCCAGGGAAGCTTTCTTT
>NA|TRBJ2-3|TRBV11-2|TRBD2
CASSGGDGPGLPDTQYF
TGTGCCAGCAGCGGGGGGGACGGCCCTGGGTTGCCAGATACGCAGTATTTT
>NA|TRBJ2-1|TRBV7-3|NA
CASSLSGSYNEQFF
TGTGCCAGCAGCCTCAGCGGCTCCTACAATGAGCAGTTCTTC